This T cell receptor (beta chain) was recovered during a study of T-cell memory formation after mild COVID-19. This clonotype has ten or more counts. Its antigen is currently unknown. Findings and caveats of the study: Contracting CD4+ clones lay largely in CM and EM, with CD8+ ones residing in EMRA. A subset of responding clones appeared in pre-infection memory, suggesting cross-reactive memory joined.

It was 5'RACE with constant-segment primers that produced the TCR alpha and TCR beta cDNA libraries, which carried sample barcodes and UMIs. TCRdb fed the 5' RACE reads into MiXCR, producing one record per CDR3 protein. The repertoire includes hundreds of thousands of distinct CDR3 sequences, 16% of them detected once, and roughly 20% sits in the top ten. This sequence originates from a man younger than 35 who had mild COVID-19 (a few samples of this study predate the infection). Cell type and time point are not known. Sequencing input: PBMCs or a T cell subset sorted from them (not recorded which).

The DNA of the CDR3 is TGCAGCGTTTTTAGCGCAAACACCGGGGAGCTGTTTTTT. This sequence encodes CSVFSANTGELFF. This sequence joins TRBV29-1 and TRBJ2-2, with D possibly being TRBD2 (5 bases). The CDR3 runs to 13 residues. Germline V lookup: CDR1 SQVTM, CDR2 ANQGSEA. Trimming removed 5 bases at V and 2 bases at J, with 9 bases between.